The 18 T cell receptor beta chains listed next were all sequenced from one sample in a study of blood T cell repertoires in COVID-19. TCRdb's table, derived via immunoSEQ multiplex PCR, lists solely in-frame clones and lacks some. The table includes fewer than 250,000 clones, more than 75% detected once. The sequenced sample consisted of peripheral blood. Receptors originate from a woman between 55 and 75 years old who had recovered from COVID-19.

CDR3 nucleotides: TGTGCCAGCAGTTTAGAGTTCGGGGATCTTCGTCAGCCCCAGCATTTT. Translated, it gives CASSLEFGDLRQPQHF. This chain joins TRBV28 and TRBJ1-5; D remains unclear. CDR1 and CDR2 (germline): MDHEN, SYDVKM. The CDR3 runs to 16 residues. V dropped 2 bases and J dropped 6 bases, with 17 bases sitting between them. The full variable domain, in which reference TRBV28 and TRBJ1-5 provide the parts outside the CDR3, is DVKVTQSSRYLVKRTGEKVFLECVQDMDHENMFWYRQDPGLGLRLIYFSYDVKMKEKGDIPEGYSVSREKKERFSLILESASTNQTSMYLCASSLEFGDLRQPQHFGDGTRLSIL.

This chain links TRBV6-1 with TRBJ2-5; TRBD2 aligns across 12 bases. V lost 3 bases, J lost 5 bases, and 4 bases stayed unmatched. The V gene's germline CDR1 is MNHNS and CDR2 SASEGT. The CDR3 has 15 residues. CDR3 DNA sequence: TGTGCCAGCAGTGAGACTAGCGGGGGATGGGAGACCCAGTACTTC. Amino acid sequence: CASSETSGGWETQYF.

The V and J genes are TRBV6-4 and TRBJ2-1; 8 positions agree with TRBD2. Per germline, CDR1 MRHNA and CDR2 SNTAGT. The V and J ends lost 6 bases and 6 bases, in that order; junction bases with no gene match: 10. The CDR3 is 15 residues long. CDR3: CASRVVGAGANEQFF. The CDR3 DNA is TGTGCCAGCAGGGTCGTGGGAGCGGGGGCCAATGAGCAGTTCTTC.

The rearrangement joins TRBV5-6 to TRBJ1-5; 7 nucleotides align to TRBD1. The germline gives CDR1 SGHDT, CDR2 YYEEEE. With 4 bases clipped from V and 7 bases from J, the junction kept 11 bases outside the gene matches. CDR3 size: 15 residues. Written as DNA, the CDR3 is TGTGCCAGCAGCCTAAAAGACAGGGTATGGCAGCCCCAGCATTTT. This codes for CASSLKDRVWQPQHF. Full variable domain (outside the CDR3, taken from reference TRBV5-6 and TRBJ1-5): DAGVTQSPTHLIKTRGQQVTLRCSPKSGHDTVSWYQQALGQGPQFIFQYYEEEERQRGNFPDRFSGHQFPNYSSELNVNALLLGDSALYLCASSLKDRVWQPQHFGDGTRLSIL.

In this sample, this clone turned up a few times. V and J are TRBV14 and TRBJ1-5, with 9 bases that match TRBD1. The junction had 3 bases not matched to a gene; V was cut back by 5 bases and J by 4 bases. CDR3 length: 14 amino acids. Germline V gives CDR1 SGHDN, CDR2 FVKESK. CDR3 residues: CASSNRGLNQPQHF. CDR3 coding DNA: TGTGCCAGCAGCAACAGGGGGCTTAATCAGCCCCAGCATTTT.

This clone has only one observation. The CDR3: CASSFQGTREETQYF. In DNA, the CDR3 is TGTGCCAGCAGTTTTCAAGGGACTAGAGAAGAGACCCAGTACTTC. The chain has TRBV2 and TRBJ2-5; TRBD2 matches at 8 bases. CDR1 is SNHLY and CDR2 is FYNNEI in the germline V gene. CDR3 length: 15 residues. With 5 bases clipped from V and 3 bases from J, the junction kept 8 bases outside the gene matches.

The chain recombines TRBV18 with TRBJ1-2; 7 bases line up with TRBD1. V dropped 3 bases and J dropped 4; count of bases not matched to a gene: 5. The CDR3 length is 14 residues. CDR1 KGHSH and CDR2 LQKENI come from the germline V gene. Here the CDR3 reads CASSPGTETYGYTF. CDR3 coding DNA: TGTGCCAGCTCACCGGGGACAGAGACCTATGGCTACACCTTC.

The sample holds one count of this clone. This chain connects TRBV27 to TRBJ2-7; 7 nucleotides line up with TRBD1. Germline trimming cut 8 bases from V and 3 bases from J; bases unmatched to any gene: 7. The CDR3 runs to 13 residues. Germline-derived CDR1 and CDR2 are MNHEY and SMNVEV (reference sequence). CDR3 sequence (DNA): TGTGCCAGCGGGGGACAGTTGGGCTACGAGCAGTACTTC. This gives the protein CASGGQLGYEQYF.

This chain links TRBV28 with TRBJ1-2; TRBD1 matches 8 bases. This CDR3 has 14 amino acids. In germline, CDR1 is MDHEN, CDR2 SYDVKM. V lost 2 bases, J lost 7 bases, and 6 bases stayed unmatched. The CDR3 DNA reads TGTGCCAGCAGTTTAACTAGGACAGGGATTGGCTACACCTTC. It encodes CASSLTRTGIGYTF.

This clone came up a few times. V gene TRBV21-1 combines with J gene TRBJ1-6. TRBV21-1 is a pseudogene locus. This CDR3 has 17 amino acids. The CDR3: CASSPGVRGGYNSPLHF. The CDR3 bases are TGTGCCAGCAGCCCAGGGGTGAGGGGGGGGTATAATTCACCCCTCCACTTT.

The chain is built from TRBV2 and TRBJ2-3; 11 nucleotides align to TRBD2. Germline trimming cut 6 bases from V and 4 bases from J; bases unmatched to any gene: 9. The germline gives CDR1 SNHLY, CDR2 FYNNEI. The CDR3 sequence is 16 residues long. CDR3 residues: CASSPGVAGGPDTQYF. The CDR3 DNA follows: TGTGCCAGCAGCCCGGGAGTAGCGGGGGGGCCAGATACGCAGTATTTT.

The chain employs TRBV5-3 and TRBJ1-2, with D perhaps TRBD1 (5 bases). TRBV5-3 is assigned to the ORF class and has an uncertain function. Trimming took off 1 base at V and 5 bases at J, with 9 bases between the two ends. This CDR3 contains 13 residues. The CDR3 loop reads CARSLTTAYGYTF. The DNA for the CDR3 is TGTGCCAGAAGCTTGACGACAGCGTATGGCTACACCTTC.

This chain connects TRBV5-1 to TRBJ2-5, with 7 bases identical to TRBD1. The J segment lost 2 bases and the V segment lost 7 bases, leaving 5 bases of the junction unmatched. The CDR3 spans 13 residues. Germline V CDR1 and CDR2: SGHRS, YFSETQ. CDR3 DNA: TGCGCCAGCGGTCGGACAGGTCAAGAGACCCAGTACTTC. Protein sequence: CASGRTGQETQYF.

The rearrangement joins TRBV7-2 to TRBJ2-1; possibly TRBD2 for D (6 bases). The V gene lost 7 bases and the J gene lost 4 bases, with 17 bases spanning the gap. The germline V gene has CDR1 SGHTA and CDR2 FQGNSA. The CDR3 length is 15 residues. The CDR3 DNA is TGTGCCAGCACCCGGAGGGCGGGATCGTACAATGAGCAGTTCTTC. Protein product: CASTRRAGSYNEQFF.

This rearrangement joins TRBV6-5 to TRBJ1-6, with 10 bases matching TRBD1. The CDR3 consists of 13 residues. Germline loops: CDR1 MNHEY, CDR2 SVGAGI. The V segment lost 4 bases and the J segment 9 bases; nucleotides outside the gene matches: 0. The CDR3 loop reads CASSWTGGSPLHF. CDR3 DNA: TGTGCCAGCAGTTGGACAGGGGGTTCACCCCTCCACTTT.

This clone was seen a single time. J is TRBJ2-5 and V is TRBV11-1, with a possible D match to TRBD1 (6 bases). The V gene's germline CDR1 is SGHAT and CDR2 FQDESV (reference sequence). V lost 3 bases to trimming and J lost 5 bases, with 13 bases between them. The CDR3 contains 14 residues. The CDR3 sequence is CASSFRQAGETQYF. For the CDR3, the DNA is TGTGCCAGCAGCTTCCGACAGGCAGGGGAGACCCAGTACTTC. The full variable domain, its missing parts supplied by reference TRBV11-1 and TRBJ2-5, is EAEVAQSPRYKITEKSQAVAFWCDPISGHATLYWYRQILGQGPELLVQFQDESVVDDSQLPKDRFSAERLKGVDSTLKIQPAELGDSAMYLCASSFRQAGETQYFGPGTRLLVL.

The chain uses TRBV7-2 and TRBJ1-5; a weak D match, TRBD1 (5 bases). Germline assignment: CDR1 SGHTA and CDR2 FQGNSA. Trimming removed 5 bases from V and 2 bases from J, with 19 bases in between. The CDR3 contains 17 residues. CDR3 sequence (DNA): TGTGCCAGCAGCCCGACGTTCGGGCCGGGGGGCAATCAGCCCCAGCATTTT. It specifies CASSPTFGPGGNQPQHF. Supplemented by reference TRBV7-2 and TRBJ1-5, the full variable domain reads GAGVSQSPSNKVTEKGKDVELRCDPISGHTALYWYRQSLGQGLEFLIYFQGNSAPDKSGLPSDRFSAERTGGSVSTLTIQRTQQEDSAVYLCASSPTFGPGGNQPQHFGDGTRLSIL.

The chain links TRBV19 to TRBJ2-7; D might be TRBD2 (6 bases). Germline CDR1 reads LNHDA; CDR2 reads SQIVND (reference sequence). V lost 1 base and J lost 7, with 14 bases in between. The CDR3 runs to 14 residues. The CDR3 coding sequence is TGTGCCAGTAGTATAGCCCTCGGTGCGGGAGAGCAGTACTTC. This gives the protein CASSIALGAGEQYF.